This TCR beta chain came from a study of shared clonotypes between healthy human individuals (TCRdb year 2020). A note on the overall study: The cohort included three men and a couple of women between 18 and 49 years of age. For each donor, CD4 naive and CD4 memory were each given three plates, CD8 naive was given two plates, and CD8 memory was given one plate. To estimate repertoire size and how much clonotype sharing occurs between individuals, the study deeply sequenced the blood TCR repertoires of roughly 5 healthy adults. Libraries were prepared and TCR repertoires were sequenced by different laboratories using diverse techniques, in order to increase sequencing depth and limit assay-specific biases. Leukapheresis yielded between about 0.8 and 9.5 billion PBMCs per donor. Study-level results and caveats: Pairwise subsampling led to the expectation that sequencing depth would affect the degree of clonotype sharing among donors. Sampling was restricted to blood, and TCR repertoires in tissues likely differ from the TCR repertoires found in blood. Estimated clonotype richness was generally larger for naive than for memory subsets. The small number of donors limited the genetic and exposure-history diversity represented. Rarefaction of sorted-subset datasets indicated incomplete sequencing despite the large sequencing depth. Compared with non-shared clonotypes, clonotypes shared by all four sorted-subset donors had higher generation probabilities. Across a few donors, roughly 5% of naive CD4, roughly 3.4% of naive CD8, around 2.5% of memory CD4, and approximately 0.4% of memory CD8 clonotypes were shared.

Using the deep immunoSEQ assay, multiplex PCR amplified TCR CDR3 regions from genomic DNA. Extracted genomic DNA from each cell subset was distributed evenly across all wells of several immunoSEQ 96-well plates, and each plate was treated as a replicate. For sorted subsets, roughly 200 ng of genomic DNA, equivalent to roughly 30,000 T cell genomes, went into each replicate PCR. Purified libraries were measured with a Qubit 3.0 fluorometer, size-checked on a Bioanalyzer 2100, and measured again with the KAPA Library Quantification kit. A separate single-read 150-cycle Illumina NextSeq 550 flow cell was used to sequence each immunoSEQ 96-well plate. The paper's processing steps were these. Because only junctional sequences without quality scores were contained in the immunoSEQ output, filtering matching that applied to full-length reads could not be performed. Sequences were annotated with PyIR, a Python wrapper for IgBLAST v1.9, and V/J genes and CDR3 were assigned using IMGT germline references. Reads were filtered out if the reads had weak V/J assignments (E-value above 1e-6), no CDR3, stop codons, out-of-frame junctions, or ambiguous translated residues. V3J clonotypes were defined by identical inferred V gene, J gene, and CDR3 amino acid sequence. To compute the percentage overlap between repertoires, the number of shared unique clonotypes was divided by the size of the smaller repertoire. RTK rarefaction, the Chao1 estimator, and Recon v2.1 estimates of unobserved clonotypes were used to assess repertoire richness. OLGA was used to compute generation probabilities for all TCRbeta clonotypes that the gDNA method yielded from a handful of donors. In its TCRdb copy, this immuneACCESS table keeps in-frame sequences only and misses some clones. Where compared with another copy, unresolved V genes explain less than half of these, and the others have no known cause. That table supplies the V and J calls and clone size; D and trimming were determined from the DNA. The sample data list more than 850,000 clones, and about 84% of these were observed just once. The biggest ten clones account for 0.5% to 0.6% of the sample.

Including cysteine and phenylalanine, the CDR3 has 14 amino acids. The only DNA kept is the CDR3, 42 bases in frame from the first base. CDR1 KGHSH and CDR2 LQKENI are derived from the germline V gene. V is clipped by 4 bases and J by 8 bases, and the sequence between their germline boundaries is 14 bases long. As regards this clone: Its antigen has not been determined. Base qualities were left out, and no much larger clone turns up one base away.

The donors were healthy, HIV-negative adults who had no recently reported acute infections or vaccinations. Only Caucasian adults living in Nashville, Tennessee, USA were represented among the donors. Magnetic negative selection was used to enrich CD4+ T cells, after which naive cells were positively selected on CD45RA and the negative fraction became the memory subset. After blood collection by leukapheresis, PBMCs were isolated using Ficoll-Histopaque density gradient centrifugation and then cryopreserved in the vapor phase of liquid nitrogen. Purity and quantity of every magnetically sorted T cell population were checked by analytical flow cytometry. From each sorted fraction, genomic DNA was isolated and quantified by UV absorbance on a Nanodrop 2000c.

This receptor was obtained from a man younger than 35 in good health. Some clones in this sample may be carry-over from other donors' samples. The rearrangement combines TRBV18 with TRBJ1-4; the D gene is not confidently resolved. Sequences were obtained from memory CD4+ T cells from PBMCs. Explained via the paper, the cell subset or site label denotes: CD45RA-negative fraction. The sequenced DNA is TGTGCCAGCTCACTTTCGGGAGTTGAGGAAAAACTGTTTTTT. This yields the protein CASSLSGVEEKLFF.